One sample yielded the 14 T cell receptor beta chains listed below, sequenced in a study of blood T cell repertoires in COVID-19. This table comes from immunoSEQ multiplex PCR, and its TCRdb copy is limited to in-frame clones, with some not included. The sample contains about 180,000 clones, about 86% of which appear only once. Sequencing was done on a sample of peripheral blood. The receptors were sampled from a woman in her 30s with active or convalescent COVID-19.

This clone is a singleton in its sample. The chain employs TRBV19 and TRBJ2-7, with TRBD1 identical over 11 bases. CDR3 size: 15 residues. Germline CDR1 reads LNHDA; CDR2 reads SQIVND (reference sequence). V was pared by 4 bases and J by 3 bases, with 5 bases of the junction left unmatched. CDR3 nucleotide sequence: TGTGCCAGTAGTAGTGGGGACAGGGGGAGCTACGAGCAGTACTTC. This sequence encodes CASSSGDRGSYEQYF.

This rearrangement joins TRBV6-6 to TRBJ1-5; 8 nucleotides align to TRBD1. With 6 bases clipped from V and 2 bases from J, the junction kept 9 bases outside the gene matches. This CDR3 spans 16 amino acids. Looked up from germline, CDR1 is MNHNY and CDR2 is SVGAGI (reference sequence). The CDR3 reads CASSPQGQGGNQPQHF. In DNA form, the CDR3 reads TGTGCCAGCAGCCCACAAGGACAGGGTGGCAATCAGCCCCAGCATTTT.

The CDR3 loop reads CASSVVADTYEQYF. The CDR3 DNA sequence: TGTGCCAGCAGCGTAGTTGCGGATACCTACGAGCAGTACTTC. The chain joins TRBV9 to TRBJ2-7; D gene uncertain. V lost 0 bases to trimming and J lost 2 bases, with 9 bases between them. The CDR3 is 14 residues long. Germline-derived CDR1 and CDR2 are SGDLS and YYNGEE.

This clone was observed a single time. This chain links TRBV7-2 with TRBJ1-5; a weak D match, TRBD1 (6 bases). This CDR3 is built from 13 residues. The germline V gene has CDR1 SGHTA and CDR2 FQGNSA. V was pared by 4 bases and J by 4 bases, with 8 bases between. In nucleotides, the CDR3 is TGTGCCAGCAGCTCACAGGGTAATCAGCCCCAGCATTTT. Its protein product is CASSSQGNQPQHF. The variable domain in full, completed from reference TRBV7-2 and TRBJ1-5, reads GAGVSQSPSNKVTEKGKDVELRCDPISGHTALYWYRQSLGQGLEFLIYFQGNSAPDKSGLPSDRFSAERTGGSVSTLTIQRTQQEDSAVYLCASSSQGNQPQHFGDGTRLSIL.

This chain joins TRBV7-2 and TRBJ2-1, with a tentative D call TRBD2 (5 bases). The CDR3 sequence is 14 residues long. Germline V CDR1 and CDR2: SGHTA, FQGNSA. The V end was cut by 1 base, the J end by 6 bases, with 10 bases between. CDR3 bases: TGTGCCAGCAGCTTAGTTCCTAGCTCCAATGAGCAGTTCTTC. As protein: CASSLVPSSNEQFF. Supplemented by reference TRBV7-2 and TRBJ2-1, the full variable domain reads GAGVSQSPSNKVTEKGKDVELRCDPISGHTALYWYRQSLGQGLEFLIYFQGNSAPDKSGLPSDRFSAERTGGSVSTLTIQRTQQEDSAVYLCASSLVPSSNEQFFGPGTRLTVL.

A few counts support this clone. The rearrangement joins TRBV9 to TRBJ1-4, with no clear D. The CDR3 spans 15 residues. Germline CDR1 SGDLS, CDR2 YYNGEE. Trimming took 4 bases from V and 5 from J, leaving 15 bases between them. The CDR3 DNA reads as TGTGCCAGCAGCTTTGGCGGGAGTTTCAATGAAAAACTGTTTTTT. Encoded protein: CASSFGGSFNEKLFF. The complete variable domain, with remaining parts taken from reference TRBV9 and TRBJ1-4, reads DSGVTQTPKHLITATGQRVTLRCSPRSGDLSVYWYQQSLDQGLQFLIQYYNGEERAKGNILERFSAQQFPDLHSELNLSSLELGDSALYFCASSFGGSFNEKLFFGSGTQLSVL.

The count of this clone is one. The chain carries TRBV7-9 and TRBJ1-1; TRBD1 aligns across 8 bases. The CDR3 extends over 14 amino acids. Germline CDR1 and CDR2: SEHNR and FQNEAQ (reference sequence). V lost 5 bases and J lost 4; bases outside the gene matches: 6. The CDR3 region has the DNA TGTGCCAGCAGCACCGGACAGGGATTCACTGAAGCTTTCTTT. It yields the protein CASSTGQGFTEAFF.

The chain couples TRBV9 to TRBJ2-2; tentatively, D is TRBD2 (6 bases). Deletions cut 3 bases from V and 4 bases from J, with 13 bases between. This CDR3 has 15 residues. The germline V gene encodes CDR1 SGDLS and CDR2 YYNGEE. The CDR3 nucleotides read TGTGCCAGCAGCGCCACTAGCTTGAGCACCGGGGAGCTGTTTTTT. It encodes CASSATSLSTGELFF.

V gene TRBV5-5 combines with J gene TRBJ2-3; D is undetermined. Germline values: CDR1 SGHKS, CDR2 YYEKEE (reference sequence). CDR3 length: 14 amino acids. Trimming removed 6 bases from V and 0 bases from J, with 11 bases in between. CDR3 bases: TGTGCCAGCAACCTCAGTCCGAGCACAGATACGCAGTATTTT. Its protein product is CASNLSPSTDTQYF.

V is TRBV11-3 and J is TRBJ1-1; D is perhaps TRBD1 (5 bases). V lost 8 bases to trimming and J lost 5 bases, with 15 bases between them. CDR3 length: 13 amino acids. Germline CDR1 reads SGHNT; CDR2 reads YENEEA. The CDR3 bases are TGTGCCAGCTCGTTAGTGGGGACTACTGAAGCTTTCTTT. The encoded protein is CASSLVGTTEAFF.

The chain couples TRBV11-3 to TRBJ2-1; 14 bases align to TRBD2. There are 17 residues in the CDR3. Looked up from germline, CDR1 is SGHNT and CDR2 is YENEEA. Trimming cost V 5 bases and J 4 bases; bases outside gene matches: 7. The CDR3, as DNA: TGTGCCAGCAGCCCCGGACTAGCGGGAGGTTGGTACAATGAGCAGTTCTTC. Its protein product is CASSPGLAGGWYNEQFF.

The chain recombines TRBV24-1 with TRBJ2-2; TRBD1 aligns across 7 bases. The V gene's germline CDR1 is KGHDR and CDR2 SFDVKD. V trimming: 10 bases; J trimming: 0 bases; junction bases outside the gene matches: 4. This CDR3 is 14 amino acids long. CDR3 in amino acids: CATDTGANTGELFF. The CDR3 coding sequence is TGTGCCACGGACACAGGGGCGAACACCGGGGAGCTGTTTTTT.

This clone was recorded once. The chain is built from TRBV13 and TRBJ2-5; D gene ambiguous. V lost 0 bases to trimming and J lost 2 bases, with 13 bases between them. The CDR3 sequence is 16 residues long. Germline CDR1 and CDR2: PRHDT and FYEKMQ (reference sequence). The CDR3 region is CASSLGGRGGQETQYF. The CDR3 bases are TGTGCCAGCAGCTTAGGGGGTCGCGGCGGACAAGAGACCCAGTACTTC.

The V call is TRBV7-9, the J call TRBJ2-5; TRBD2 matches 9 bases. Per germline, CDR1 SEHNR and CDR2 FQNEAQ (reference sequence). The CDR3 has 19 residues. V dropped 3 bases and J dropped 4; count of bases not matched to a gene: 18. The CDR3 sequence: CASSLGRIKVAGVLETQYF. In DNA form, the CDR3 reads TGTGCCAGCAGCTTGGGCAGAATTAAAGTAGCGGGGGTCCTAGAGACCCAGTACTTC.